The 21 T cell receptor beta chains below all came from one sample that was sequenced in a study of T cell responses to AZD1222 COVID-19 vaccine. Here immunoSEQ multiplex PCR was the method, and the copy in TCRdb shows in-frame clones only, minus some. The table has about 40,000 clones, approximately 88% seen once. The specimen comprised peripheral blood, sampled 28 days after the second dose of the MenACWY control vaccine. The receptors originated from an adult who received the MenACWY meningococcal vaccine as a control.

The V gene is TRBV28, the J gene TRBJ2-2, with 8 bases aligning to TRBD1. Looked up from germline, CDR1 is MDHEN and CDR2 is SYDVKM. The CDR3 extends over 14 amino acids. V shed 6 bases and J 5 bases; nucleotides not matched to a gene: 5. CDR3 sequence (DNA): TGTGCCAGCAGCGACAGGGGTGGGACCGGGGAGCTGTTTTTT. The encoded protein is CASSDRGGTGELFF.

The V and J genes are TRBV5-1 and TRBJ2-2; 7 positions agree with TRBD2. CDR3 length: 15 amino acids. V lost 4 bases, J lost 4 bases, and 7 bases stayed unmatched. Germline V gene lookup returns CDR1 SGHRS and CDR2 YFSETQ. CDR3 protein: CASSLGGLSTGELFF. In nucleotides, the CDR3 is TGCGCCAGCAGCCTGGGGGGGTTGAGCACCGGGGAGCTGTTTTTT.

The chain employs TRBV6-6 and TRBJ2-7; tentatively, D is TRBD2 (6 bases). The CDR3 runs to 13 residues. V was cut by 2 bases and J by 7 bases, with 12 bases left in between. Germline V gene sequence: CDR1 MNHNY, CDR2 SVGAGI (reference sequence). The CDR3 loop reads CASSYGRDGEQYF. The CDR3 bases are TGTGCCAGCAGTTACGGGCGGGACGGGGAGCAGTACTTC.

The chain joins TRBV6-5 to TRBJ2-7, with D possibly being TRBD1 or TRBD2 (5 bases each). V was cut by 7 bases and J by 2 bases, with 15 bases left in between. The CDR3 contains 14 residues. The germline V gene encodes CDR1 MNHEY and CDR2 SVGAGI. This CDR3 reads CASTQPGPPYEQYF. The CDR3 DNA is TGTGCCAGCACACAACCGGGACCACCCTACGAGCAGTACTTC.

The rearrangement uses TRBV3-1 (or the pseudogene TRBV3-2) and TRBJ1-5, with D tentatively TRBD1 (5 bases). This CDR3 contains 13 residues. Germline V gives CDR1 LGHDT, CDR2 YNNKEL (reference sequence). V lost 4 bases to trimming and J lost 4 bases, with 8 bases between them. This CDR3 is CASSRGINQPQHF. The CDR3 bases are TGTGCCAGCAGCCGGGGGATTAATCAGCCCCAGCATTTT.

J is TRBJ1-1 and V is TRBV11-1; TRBD1 agrees at 11 bases. J was trimmed by 5 bases and V by 3 bases; bases with no gene match: 5. The CDR3 is 15 residues long. Germline assignment: CDR1 SGHAT and CDR2 FQDESV (reference sequence). CDR3 bases: TGTGCCAGCAGCTTTGGACAGGGGGCGGGTACTGAAGCTTTCTTT. Residues: CASSFGQGAGTEAFF.

The V call is TRBV25-1, the J call TRBJ1-2, with D uncertain. CDR3 length: 14 amino acids. Looked up from germline, CDR1 is MGHDK and CDR2 is SYGVNS. Trimming left V 1 base short and J 6 bases short, with 12 bases between. CDR3 sequence: CASSELPAEDGYTF. CDR3 nucleotides: TGTGCCAGCAGTGAATTACCAGCGGAGGATGGCTACACCTTC.

The rearrangement links TRBV30 to TRBJ2-7; D remains ambiguous. The CDR3 sequence is 11 residues long. The V end lost 5 bases, the J end lost 6 bases, and 11 bases lay between the germline ends. The germline CDR1 and CDR2 sequences are GTSNPN and SVGIG (reference sequence). CDR3: CAWEMATEQYF. CDR3 in DNA: TGTGCCTGGGAGATGGCAACCGAGCAGTACTTC.

This rearrangement joins TRBV4-1 to TRBJ1-5; D is unclear. The CDR3 is 15 residues long. V lost 0 bases and J 4 bases, leaving 10 bases between the germline ends. Germline V gene data show CDR1 as MGHRA and CDR2 as YSYEKL. The CDR3 here is CASSQDEGRNQPQHF. The CDR3 DNA sequence: TGCGCCAGCAGCCAAGACGAAGGACGAAATCAGCCCCAGCATTTT.

V and J are TRBV6-2 or TRBV6-3 and TRBJ1-4, with 9 bases that match TRBD1. V dropped 0 bases and J dropped 7; count of bases not matched to a gene: 3. The CDR3 sequence is 15 residues long. The germline gives CDR1 MNHEY, CDR2 SVGEGT. CDR3 in DNA: TGTGCCAGCAGTTACTCGGGACAGGGTTTTGAAAAACTGTTTTTT. The encoded protein is CASSYSGQGFEKLFF.

This clone has just a few counts. The V and J genes are TRBV9 and TRBJ2-1; 9 nucleotides agree with TRBD2. There are 17 residues in the CDR3. J gave up 7 bases and V 3 bases, and 14 bases lay outside the gene matches. Germline loops: CDR1 SGDLS, CDR2 YYNGEE. For the CDR3, the DNA is TGTGCCAGCAGCGGGGGACTAGCCCTCGATTTTCAGAATGAGCAGTTCTTC. This sequence encodes CASSGGLALDFQNEQFF.

In its sample, this clone was seen once. The rearrangement links TRBV20-1 to TRBJ2-3; D ambiguous. Germline V gives CDR1 DFQATT, CDR2 SNEGSKA (reference sequence). The length of the CDR3 is 11 residues. V lost 3 bases and J lost 6, with 7 bases in between. CDR3 DNA: TGCAGTGCTAGGTTTTCGGATACGCAGTATTTT. It yields the protein CSARFSDTQYF.

This clone was seen only once. The CDR3 bases are TGTGCCAGCAGTTTGGGGGCGCGGGGCTATGGCTACACCTTC. Protein: CASSLGARGYGYTF. The chain combines TRBV27 with TRBJ1-2, with a possible D match to TRBD1 (6 bases). Germline loops: CDR1 MNHEY, CDR2 SMNVEV (reference sequence). CDR3 size: 14 residues. V was trimmed by 3 bases and J by 4 bases, leaving 12 bases between them.

The CDR3 sequence is CASSLAQGVGNQPQHF. In DNA form, the CDR3 reads TGTGCCAGCAGCTTAGCGCAGGGGGTAGGGAATCAGCCCCAGCATTTT. V is TRBV7-9 and J is TRBJ1-5; TRBD1 aligns across 7 bases. The CDR3 extends over 16 amino acids. CDR1 is SEHNR, CDR2 FQNEAQ, per germline (reference sequence). V lost 0 bases and J lost 4; bases outside the gene matches: 6.

The chain combines TRBV5-1 with TRBJ2-2; weak D call: TRBD1 (5 bases). The CDR3 has 16 residues. The V end lost 0 bases, the J end lost 3 bases, and 12 bases lay between the germline ends. Per the germline V gene, CDR1 is SGHRS and CDR2 is YFSETQ. This chain's CDR3 is CASSLAAGRDTGELFF. The CDR3 DNA follows: TGCGCCAGCAGCTTGGCAGCAGGGCGCGACACCGGGGAGCTGTTTTTT.

This clone is termed medium-sized. The CDR3 DNA sequence: TGTGCCAGTAGTATGACAGGGGCATACTCTGGAAACACCATATATTTT. Translated, it gives CASSMTGAYSGNTIYF. This chain connects TRBV19 to TRBJ1-3; TRBD1 agrees at 8 bases. V was clipped by 3 bases and J by 0 bases; unmatched bases: 4. The CDR3 covers 16 residues. The V gene's germline CDR1 is LNHDA and CDR2 SQIVND (reference sequence). The full variable domain, rest sourced from reference TRBV19 and TRBJ1-3, is DGGITQSPKYLFRKEGQNVTLSCEQNLNHDAMYWYRQDPGQGLRLIYYSQIVNDFQKGDIAEGYSVSREKKESFPLTVTSAQKNPTAFYLCASSMTGAYSGNTIYFGEGSWLTVV.

The V gene is TRBV7-9, the J gene TRBJ2-7; D gene ambiguous. Germline values: CDR1 SEHNR, CDR2 FQNEAQ (reference sequence). The CDR3 covers 13 residues. The V and J ends lost 0 bases and 5 bases respectively, with 8 bases between them. This chain's CDR3 is CASSLAQVDEQYF. The DNA for the CDR3 is TGTGCCAGCAGCTTAGCGCAGGTAGACGAGCAGTACTTC.

The genes are TRBV5-6 and TRBJ2-6; D is undetermined. Germline CDR1 is SGHDT and CDR2 is YYEEEE. Trimming removed 4 bases from V and 0 bases from J, with 8 bases in between. The CDR3 spans 15 residues. This CDR3 is CASSPPSSGANVLTF. The CDR3 region has the DNA TGTGCCAGCAGCCCTCCGAGCTCTGGGGCCAACGTCCTGACTTTC.

The V and J genes are TRBV4-1 and TRBJ2-4; the D is unclear. This CDR3 has 13 amino acids. The germline V gene has CDR1 MGHRA and CDR2 YSYEKL. Between the trimmed V and J ends, which lost 0 bases and 7 bases, there was a span of 7 bases. CDR3 sequence (DNA): TGCGCCAGCAGCCAAGATAGTATGAACATTCAGTACTTC. This translates into CASSQDSMNIQYF.

The chain links TRBV2 to TRBJ1-1; D remains ambiguous. CDR1 SNHLY and CDR2 FYNNEI come from the germline V gene. V dropped 6 bases and J dropped 8 bases, with 19 bases sitting between them. The CDR3 has 14 amino acids. The CDR3 DNA reads as TGTGCCAGCAGGGTGCGGGGAGGGTTGGCCGAAGCTTTCTTT. Amino acid sequence: CASRVRGGLAEAFF.

The chain has TRBV6-6 and TRBJ1-3, with D possibly being TRBD1 (6 bases). Trimming took 5 bases from V and 2 from J, leaving 10 bases between them. Per the germline V gene, CDR1 is MNHNY and CDR2 is SVGAGI (reference sequence). The CDR3 is made up of 14 amino acids. In DNA, the CDR3 is TGTGCCAGCAGTACTGGACAGACTGGAAACACCATATATTTT. It codes for CASSTGQTGNTIYF.